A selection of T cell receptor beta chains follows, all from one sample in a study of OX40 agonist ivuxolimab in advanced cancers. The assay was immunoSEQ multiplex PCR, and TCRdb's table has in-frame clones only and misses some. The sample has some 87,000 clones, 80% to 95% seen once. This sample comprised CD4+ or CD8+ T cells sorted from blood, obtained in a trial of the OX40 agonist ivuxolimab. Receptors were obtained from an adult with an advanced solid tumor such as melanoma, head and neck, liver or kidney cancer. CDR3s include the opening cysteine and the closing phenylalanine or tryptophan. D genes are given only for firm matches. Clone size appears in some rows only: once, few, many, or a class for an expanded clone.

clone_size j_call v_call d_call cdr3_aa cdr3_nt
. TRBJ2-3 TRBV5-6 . CASSLRQSPDTQYF TGTGCCAGCAGCTTACGACAGTCCCCAGATACGCAGTATTTT
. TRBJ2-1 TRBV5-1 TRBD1 CASGQDRGAVEQFF TGCGCCAGCGGACAAGACAGGGGGGCGGTTGAGCAGTTCTTC
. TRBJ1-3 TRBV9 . CASSVSGVLSGNTIYF TGTGCCAGCAGCGTTTCTGGGGTACTCTCTGGAAACACCATATATTTT
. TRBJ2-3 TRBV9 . CASSVGASSSTDTQYF TGTGCCAGCAGCGTAGGTGCTAGCTCAAGCACAGATACGCAGTATTTT
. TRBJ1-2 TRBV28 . CASSPRHLGYTF TGTGCCAGCAGCCCTCGGCACCTTGGCTACACCTTC
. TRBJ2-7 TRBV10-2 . CASSEGLDHDEQYF TGCGCCAGCAGTGAAGGGCTAGACCACGACGAGCAGTACTTC
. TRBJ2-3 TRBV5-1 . CASSADLNTQYF TGCGCCAGCAGCGCCGACTTAAATACGCAGTATTTT
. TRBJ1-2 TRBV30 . CAWSIQGRDGYTF TGTGCCTGGAGTATACAGGGAAGGGATGGCTACACCTTC
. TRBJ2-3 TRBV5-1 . CASTTTDTQYF TGCGCCAGCACCACCACAGATACGCAGTATTTT
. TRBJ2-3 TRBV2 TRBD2 CASGVERGGTDTQYF TGTGCCAGCGGGGTGGAGCGGGGGGGCACAGATACGCAGTATTTT
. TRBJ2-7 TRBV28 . CASSSGGYSSYEQYF TGTGCCAGCAGTTCCGGGGGTTATAGCTCCTACGAGCAGTACTTC
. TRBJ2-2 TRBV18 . CASSPPSSRPTGELFF TGTGCCAGCTCACCACCTTCCTCCAGGCCCACCGGGGAGCTGTTTTTT
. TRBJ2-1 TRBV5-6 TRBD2 CASSSSRTSRYNEQFF TGTGCCAGCAGCTCCTCTAGGACTAGCAGATACAATGAGCAGTTCTTC
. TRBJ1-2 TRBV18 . CASSPQGGKYGYTF TGTGCCAGCTCACCACAGGGGGGAAAGTATGGCTACACCTTC
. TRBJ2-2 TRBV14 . CASSQASLGELFF TGTGCCAGCAGCCAAGCCTCTTTGGGGGAGCTGTTTTTT
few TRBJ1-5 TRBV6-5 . CASSYQGNQPQHF TGTGCCAGCAGCTATCAGGGGAATCAGCCCCAGCATTTT
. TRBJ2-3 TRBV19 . CASSRRGGGVDTQYF TGTGCCAGTAGCCGACGGGGAGGGGGCGTTGATACGCAGTATTTT
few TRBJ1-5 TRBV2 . CASRRDTPEPQHF TGTGCCAGTCGTCGGGACACCCCCGAGCCCCAGCATTTT
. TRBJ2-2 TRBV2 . CAGKGDSQRTGELFF TGTGCCGGCAAAGGGGACTCCCAGAGGACCGGGGAGCTGTTTTTT
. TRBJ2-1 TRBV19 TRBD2 CASSPRGAGGSNEQFF TGTGCCAGTAGTCCCAGGGGAGCGGGGGGGAGCAATGAGCAGTTCTTC
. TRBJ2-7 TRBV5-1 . CASSSSGPPLYEQYF TGCGCCAGCAGCTCATCAGGGCCTCCCCTCTACGAGCAGTACTTC
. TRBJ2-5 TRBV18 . CASSPAAPRETQYF TGTGCCAGCTCACCCGCAGCCCCAAGAGAGACCCAGTACTTC
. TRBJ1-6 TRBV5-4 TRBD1 CASRDPRQGSNSPLHF TGTGCCAGCAGGGACCCTCGACAGGGGAGTAATTCACCCCTCCACTTT
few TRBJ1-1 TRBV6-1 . CASSETGRGMGTEAFF TGTGCCAGCAGTGAGACAGGCAGGGGTATGGGCACTGAAGCTTTCTTT
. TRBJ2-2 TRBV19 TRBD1 CASSMDRAVGELFF TGTGCCAGTAGTATGGACAGGGCGGTCGGGGAGCTGTTTTTT
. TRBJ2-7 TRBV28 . CASSLFRGSGTYEQYF TGTGCCAGCAGTTTATTCAGGGGATCAGGAACCTACGAGCAGTACTTC
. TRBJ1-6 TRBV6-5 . CASSTPQGADSPLHF TGTGCCAGCAGTACCCCCCAGGGCGCCGATTCACCCCTCCACTTT
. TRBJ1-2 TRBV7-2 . CASSLGHYYGYTF TGTGCCAGCAGCTTAGGGCATTACTATGGCTACACCTTC
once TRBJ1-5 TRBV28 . CASSIYYDGNQPQHF TGTGCCAGCTCCATTTACTACGACGGCAATCAGCCCCAGCATTTT
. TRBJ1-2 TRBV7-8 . CASSPRRGANIYGYTF TGTGCCAGCAGCCCCCGACGAGGGGCGAATATCTATGGCTACACCTTC
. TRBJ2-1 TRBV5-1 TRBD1 CASSFSQGSYNEQFF TGCGCCAGCAGCTTCTCACAGGGGTCCTACAATGAGCAGTTCTTC
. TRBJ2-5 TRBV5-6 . CASSLGPGGQETQYF TGTGCCAGCAGCTTGGGTCCGGGCGGGCAAGAGACCCAGTACTTC
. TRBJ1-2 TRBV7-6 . CASSLASGYGGYTF TGTGCCAGCAGCTTAGCATCAGGGTACGGCGGCTACACCTTC
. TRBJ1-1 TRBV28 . CASSLVLENTEAFF TGTGCCAGCAGTTTAGTATTGGAGAACACTGAAGCTTTCTTT
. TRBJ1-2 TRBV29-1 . CSVASAKKGYTF TGCAGCGTTGCCTCGGCCAAAAAAGGCTACACCTTC
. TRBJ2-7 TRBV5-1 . CASSLGVGVINEQYF TGCGCCAGCAGCTTGGGGGTAGGGGTTATTAACGAGCAGTACTTC
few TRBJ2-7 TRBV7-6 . CASSPGGGAYEQYF TGTGCCAGCAGCCCCGGAGGAGGAGCCTACGAGCAGTACTTC
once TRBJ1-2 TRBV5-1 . CASSLVRNYGYTF TGTGCCAGCAGCTTGGTTAGAAACTATGGCTACACCTTC
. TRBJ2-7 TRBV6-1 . CASSAGAGATYEQYF TGTGCCAGCAGTGCCGGGGCGGGGGCTACCTACGAGCAGTACTTC
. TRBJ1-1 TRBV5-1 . CASSFGLHTEAFF TGCGCCAGCAGCTTCGGACTTCACACTGAAGCTTTCTTT
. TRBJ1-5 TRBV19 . CASSIRGASAGQPQHF TGTGCCAGTAGTATTCGGGGGGCATCCGCGGGTCAGCCCCAGCATTTT
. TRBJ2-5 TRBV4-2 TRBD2 CASSQSGGKETQYF TGTGCCAGCAGCCAATCGGGGGGGAAAGAGACCCAGTACTTC
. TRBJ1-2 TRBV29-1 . CSASIGPDYGYTF TGCAGCGCCTCTATTGGACCGGACTATGGCTACACCTTC
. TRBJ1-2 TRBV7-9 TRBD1 CASSPDRSYGYTF TGTGCCAGCAGCCCGGACAGGAGCTATGGCTACACCTTC
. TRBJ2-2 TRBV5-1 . CASSYYREAGELFF TGCGCCAGCAGCTACTACAGGGAAGCCGGGGAGCTGTTTTTT
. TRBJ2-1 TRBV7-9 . CASSQRASSNEQFF TGTGCCAGCAGCCAGCGGGCCTCTAGTAATGAGCAGTTCTTC
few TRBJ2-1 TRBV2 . CASSVISGDYNEQFF TGTGCCAGCAGTGTTATAAGCGGAGACTACAATGAGCAGTTCTTC
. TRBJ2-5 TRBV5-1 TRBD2 CASSSIGGAVETQYF TGCGCCAGCAGCTCCATCGGGGGGGCGGTAGAGACCCAGTACTTC
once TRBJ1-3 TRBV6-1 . CASSGVWDYTIYF TGTGCCAGCAGTGGGGTCTGGGACTACACCATATATTTT
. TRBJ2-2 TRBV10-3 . CAISEFAGSTGELFF TGTGCCATCAGTGAATTCGCAGGGTCCACCGGGGAGCTGTTTTTT
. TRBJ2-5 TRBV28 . CASSLGIQETQYF TGTGCCAGCAGTTTGGGGATCCAAGAGACCCAGTACTTC
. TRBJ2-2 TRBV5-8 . CASSLYVTGELFF TGTGCCAGCAGCTTATACGTGACCGGGGAGCTGTTTTTT
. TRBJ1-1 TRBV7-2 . CASTFVGGTEAFF TGTGCCAGCACCTTCGTAGGGGGGACTGAAGCTTTCTTT
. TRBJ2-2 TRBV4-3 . CASSQGEAGELFF TGCGCCAGCAGCCAAGGGGAGGCAGGGGAGCTGTTTTTT
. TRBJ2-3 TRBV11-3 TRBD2 CASSLDAGGPTDTQYF TGTGCCAGCAGCTTAGATGCGGGAGGGCCCACAGATACGCAGTATTTT